This T cell receptor (beta chain) came from a study of blood T cell repertoires in COVID-19. About the study: Samples came from the United States, Italy and Spain, spanning acute and convalescent COVID-19. Sample material is recorded as cDNA or gDNA derived from T cells, B-cell-depleted T cells, or PBMCs.

Germline V gene sequence: CDR1 SGHVS, CDR2 FQNEAQ. The CDR3 consists of 17 residues. V lost 3 bases, J lost 5 bases, and 8 bases stayed unmatched. Each participant's cohort was designated according to participant-reported clinical history. Per the authors' pipeline: It was from reference gene primer amplification that nucleated cell counts were estimated. Method: immunoSEQ multiplex PCR; TCRdb's copy keeps in-frame clones and lacks some. V, J and clone size reflect that table, while D and trimming were determined from the DNA. The profile shows approximately 270,000 clones, around 93% of them singletons.

The chain carries TRBV7-8 and TRBJ1-4; TRBD1 matches 11 bases. This receptor was taken from a man in his forties or fifties who had been exposed to COVID-19. Material for sequencing was PBMCs or T cells enriched from blood (not recorded which). CDR3 sequence: CASSFSRRDRGNEKLFF. CDR3 in DNA: TGTGCCAGCAGCTTCTCCCGGAGGGACAGGGGGAATGAAAAACTGTTTTTT. The full variable domain, with the rest looked up from reference TRBV7-8 and TRBJ1-4, is GAGVSQSPRYKVAKRGQDVALRCDPISGHVSLFWYQQALGQGPEFLTYFQNEAQLDKSGLPSDRFFAERPEGSVSTLKIQRTQQEDSAVYLCASSFSRRDRGNEKLFFGSGTQLSVL.